A selection of T cell receptor beta chains follows, all from one sample in a study of blood T cell repertoires in COVID-19. The protocol was immunoSEQ multiplex PCR, while the TCRdb copy is restricted to in-frame clones and leaves out a portion. The table shows about 310,000 clones, with around 86% occurring only once. Sequenced input: peripheral blood. These TCRs come from a man aged 50-59 years with active or convalescent COVID-19. Each CDR3 is given with its conserved first and last residue. The D gene is left open where the match is weak. Not every row has a clone size; where given, it reads once, few, many or a size class.

clone size | D gene | J gene | V gene | CDR3 protein | CDR3 DNA
. | TRBD2 | TRBJ2-3 | TRBV9 | CASSSWTSGYTDTQYF | TGTGCCAGCAGCTCGTGGACTAGCGGGTACACAGATACGCAGTATTTT
. | . | TRBJ2-7 | TRBV28 | CASSRYYEQYF | TGTGCCAGCTCCAGATACTACGAGCAGTACTTC
. | TRBD1 | TRBJ1-1 | TRBV9 | CASTRTGQNTEAFF | TGTGCCAGCACACGGACAGGGCAGAACACTGAAGCTTTCTTT
. | TRBD2 | TRBJ2-7 | TRBV9 | CASSGGRGYEQYF | TGTGCCAGCTCAGGCGGGAGGGGTTACGAGCAGTACTTC
. | . | TRBJ1-6 | TRBV5-5 | CASISGRGWNSPLHF | TGTGCCAGCATATCGGGAAGAGGGTGGAATTCACCCCTCCACTTT
. | TRBD1 | TRBJ2-4 | TRBV2 | CASRRGTGWIQYF | TGTGCCAGCAGGAGAGGGACAGGGTGGATTCAGTACTTC
. | . | TRBJ2-3 | TRBV18 | CASSSTRTSTDTQYF | TGTGCCAGCTCGAGTACGCGTACTAGCACAGATACGCAGTATTTT
. | TRBD1 | TRBJ1-6 | TRBV30 | CAFRDSYNSPLHF | TGTGCCTTCCGGGACAGTTATAATTCACCCCTCCACTTT
few | . | TRBJ1-1 | TRBV5-1 | CASSLQISDTEAFF | TGCGCCAGCAGTTTACAGATATCTGACACTGAAGCTTTCTTT
. | TRBD1 | TRBJ2-2 | TRBV6-6 | CASSPRTGFRPANTGELFF | TGTGCCAGCAGTCCACGGACAGGGTTCCGACCGGCGAACACCGGGGAGCTGTTTTTT
. | TRBD1 | TRBJ2-2 | TRBV29-1 | CSVSSGQGAGELFF | TGCAGCGTATCAAGCGGACAGGGGGCCGGGGAGCTGTTTTTT
. | . | TRBJ1-2 | TRBV6-1 | CASSEYLGQVLANYGYTF | TGTGCCAGCAGTGAATATCTGGGACAAGTGTTAGCTAACTATGGCTACACCTTC
. | TRBD1 | TRBJ1-1 | TRBV5-1 | CASSSIPGQGARTEAFF | TGCGCCAGCAGCTCAATTCCGGGACAGGGGGCGCGCACTGAAGCTTTCTTT
. | TRBD2 | TRBJ2-7 | TRBV3-1/TRBV3-2 | CASSQEWLAGSYYEQYF | TGTGCCAGCAGCCAGGAATGGCTAGCGGGATCCTACTACGAGCAGTACTTC
. | TRBD1 | TRBJ2-1 | TRBV18 | CASSSTNRGSSYNEQFF | TGTGCCAGCTCATCAACTAACAGGGGAAGCTCCTACAATGAGCAGTTCTTC
. | . | TRBJ2-5 | TRBV9 | CASTPRGTYLETQYF | TGTGCCAGCACCCCTCGAGGGACTTATTTAGAGACCCAGTACTTC
. | . | TRBJ2-3 | TRBV6-5 | CASSYPGGGTQYF | TGTGCCAGCAGTTACCCCGGAGGTGGCACGCAGTATTTT
. | TRBD2 | TRBJ2-3 | TRBV5-4 | CASSQGTSGSTDTQYF | TGTGCCAGCAGCCAAGGGACTAGCGGGAGCACAGATACGCAGTATTTT
. | . | TRBJ2-5 | TRBV29-1 | CSVGSAFAETQYF | TGCAGCGTTGGGTCTGCTTTCGCGGAGACCCAGTACTTC
. | . | TRBJ1-1 | TRBV6-5 | CASSFSQDSTEAFF | TGTGCCAGCAGTTTCTCCCAGGACAGCACTGAAGCTTTCTTT
. | TRBD1 | TRBJ1-1 | TRBV7-2 | CASSLETGGLEAFF | TGTGCCAGCAGCTTAGAGACAGGGGGCCTCGAAGCTTTCTTT
. | TRBD1 | TRBJ2-1 | TRBV28 | CASQSWDSAYNEQFF | TGTGCCAGTCAATCTTGGGACAGTGCCTACAATGAGCAGTTCTTC
. | TRBD1 | TRBJ2-7 | TRBV19 | CASSPGQGARSYEQYF | TGTGCCAGTAGTCCGGGACAGGGAGCAAGGTCCTACGAGCAGTACTTC
. | TRBD1 | TRBJ2-1 | TRBV5-1 | CASSLIWAGGYNEQFF | TGCGCCAGCAGCTTGATCTGGGCAGGGGGATACAATGAGCAGTTCTTC
. | . | TRBJ1-2 | TRBV28 | CASSLWGGGSGGSLWYGYTF | TGTGCCAGCAGTTTATGGGGTGGAGGCTCGGGCGGATCCCTTTGGTATGGCTACACCTTC
once | . | TRBJ2-1 | TRBV7-6 | CASSHQYNEQFF | TGTGCCAGCAGCCATCAGTACAATGAGCAGTTCTTC
. | . | TRBJ2-1 | TRBV5-1 | CASSLTTPDNEQFF | TGCGCCAGCAGCTTGACTACCCCAGACAATGAGCAGTTCTTC
. | . | TRBJ2-5 | TRBV28 | CASSDQGGQQETQYF | TGTGCCAGCAGTGACCAGGGGGGACAGCAAGAGACCCAGTACTTC
. | TRBD1 | TRBJ1-2 | TRBV5-6 | CASSLRPQGANYGYTF | TGTGCCAGCAGCTTGAGGCCTCAGGGGGCCAACTATGGCTACACCTTC
. | . | TRBJ2-7 | TRBV6-1 | CASSKANTGNYEQYF | TGTGCCAGCAGTAAGGCGAACACGGGTAACTACGAGCAGTACTTC
. | TRBD1 | TRBJ1-4 | TRBV19 | CASNPGTGTEKLFF | TGTGCCAGTAACCCCGGGACAGGGACTGAAAAACTGTTTTTT
. | . | TRBJ1-6 | TRBV6-5 | CASSYEGGHNSPLHF | TGTGCCAGCAGTTACGAAGGAGGGCATAATTCACCCCTCCACTTT
. | TRBD2 | TRBJ2-3 | TRBV7-9 | CASSSTSQTDTQYF | TGTGCCAGCAGCTCGACTAGCCAGACAGATACGCAGTATTTT
. | TRBD1 | TRBJ2-2 | TRBV11-3 | CASSQGDHTGELFF | TGTGCCAGCAGCCAGGGGGACCACACCGGGGAGCTGTTTTTT
. | . | TRBJ1-2 | TRBV28 | CASSFAAYGYTF | TGTGCCAGCAGTTTTGCGGCCTATGGCTACACCTTC
once | . | TRBJ2-7 | TRBV7-5 | CARSLGQGSYEQYF | TGTGCCAGAAGCTTGGGGCAGGGCTCCTACGAGCAGTACTTC
few | . | TRBJ2-7 | TRBV5-6 | CASSSGEGYEQYF | TGTGCCAGCAGCTCAGGGGAAGGCTACGAGCAGTACTTC
. | . | TRBJ2-5 | TRBV11-2 | CASSLGRRGGETQYF | TGTGCCAGCAGCTTAGGGCGTAGGGGCGGAGAGACCCAGTACTTC
once | . | TRBJ1-4 | TRBV4-3 | CASSPGQFINEKLFF | TGCGCCAGCAGCCCTGGACAGTTCATTAATGAAAAACTGTTTTTT
. | TRBD1 | TRBJ1-1 | TRBV7-2 | CASSWRTGRRATGAFF | TGTGCCAGCAGCTGGAGGACAGGTCGTCGGGCAACCGGAGCTTTCTTT
. | . | TRBJ2-5 | TRBV30 | CAWSVRLELRQYF | TGTGCCTGGAGTGTGAGACTAGAACTCCGCCAGTACTTC
once | TRBD2 | TRBJ2-5 | TRBV5-1 | CASSLIPGLVETQYF | TGCGCCAGCAGCTTAATTCCGGGACTAGTGGAGACCCAGTACTTC
. | . | TRBJ2-3 | TRBV6-2/TRBV6-3 | CASSSRLGPDTQYF | TGTGCCAGCAGTTCGAGACTAGGCCCAGATACGCAGTATTTT
. | . | TRBJ2-7 | TRBV24-1 | CATSAPKRTDSYEQYF | TGTGCCACCAGTGCCCCTAAAAGGACAGACTCCTACGAGCAGTACTTC
once | . | TRBJ1-4 | TRBV19 | CASTESANEKLFF | TGTGCCAGTACTGAGTCCGCTAATGAAAAACTGTTTTTT
. | TRBD1 | TRBJ1-2 | TRBV19 | CASSLESGTGDYGYTF | TGTGCCAGTAGCCTGGAATCCGGGACAGGGGACTATGGCTACACCTTC
few | . | TRBJ1-1 | TRBV13 | CASSPVGSTYTEAFF | TGTGCCAGCAGCCCGGTCGGGTCTACATACACTGAAGCTTTCTTT
few | . | TRBJ2-7 | TRBV11-2 | CASSLDSPYEQYF | TGTGCCAGCAGCTTAGATTCTCCCTACGAGCAGTACTTC
. | TRBD1 | TRBJ1-5 | TRBV13 | CASSLAQGQVGQPQHF | TGTGCCAGCAGCTTAGCCCAGGGACAGGTTGGCCAGCCCCAGCATTTT
. | TRBD2 | TRBJ2-3 | TRBV9 | CASSVSGGISTLLDTQYF | TGTGCCAGCAGCGTTAGCGGGGGGATTTCTACTTTGCTAGATACGCAGTATTTT
. | TRBD1 | TRBJ2-3 | TRBV7-9 | CASLRDRNTDTQYF | TGTGCCAGCTTGCGGGACAGGAACACAGATACGCAGTATTTT